This passage covers 17 T cell receptor beta chains from one sample sequenced in a study of TIL therapy for anti-PD-1-resistant metastatic lung cancer. The time point: pre-treatment sample, taken before nivolumab and TIL therapy. Pleural nodules or supraclavicular lymph nodes made up most of the excised metastases sampled. The immunoSEQ assay was v3. TCRdb's copy holds only in-frame clones and misses some; the assay was immunoSEQ multiplex PCR. The sample has more than 20,000 clones, 63% seen once. The input for sequencing was tumor tissue, taken at baseline. Receptor source: a woman between 25 and 85 years old with non-small cell lung cancer.

This chain connects TRBV5-6 to TRBJ1-1; D is perhaps TRBD1 (6 bases). The CDR3 covers 16 residues. The germline V and J ends were trimmed by 2 bases and 0 bases, with 14 bases remaining between them. Germline values: CDR1 SGHDT, CDR2 YYEEEE. This chain's CDR3 is CASSFRGRGVNTEAFF. CDR3 in DNA: TGTGCCAGCAGCTTCAGGGGTAGGGGTGTGAACACTGAAGCTTTCTTT.

This chain joins TRBV6-6 and TRBJ2-3, with D maybe TRBD2 (6 bases). Germline-derived CDR1 and CDR2 are MNHNY and SVGAGI (reference sequence). V was clipped by 3 bases and J by 4 bases, with 11 bases between them. The CDR3 covers 14 residues. The CDR3 region is CASSYRRASDTQYF. The CDR3 DNA reads as TGTGCCAGCAGTTATCGGAGGGCCTCAGATACGCAGTATTTT.

This clone was recorded a few times. This chain connects TRBV27 to TRBJ2-7, with D hard to call. The germline CDR1 and CDR2 sequences are MNHEY and SMNVEV (reference sequence). V was trimmed by 2 bases and J by 3 bases, leaving 8 bases between them. CDR3 length: 13 amino acids. The CDR3 DNA follows: TGTGCCAGCAGTTTAGGGATCTTCTACGAGCAGTACTTC. Translation: CASSLGIFYEQYF.

This clone came up once. This sequence joins TRBV2 and TRBJ2-7; TRBD2 matches 7 bases. This CDR3 is 13 amino acids long. V gave up 8 bases and J gave up 5 bases; unmatched junction bases: 9. Per germline, CDR1 SNHLY and CDR2 FYNNEI. CDR3 region: CASSVRRGDEQYF. The DNA of the CDR3 is TGTGCCAGCTCGGTCCGCCGGGGGGACGAGCAGTACTTC.

This clone has a single count. This chain uses TRBV19 with TRBJ2-3; either TRBD1 or TRBD2 may fit D (6 bases each). Germline loops: CDR1 LNHDA, CDR2 SQIVND (reference sequence). Trimming left V 7 bases short and J 6 bases short, with 17 bases between. The CDR3 is 14 amino acids. The CDR3 loop reads CASTPAGGMDTQYF. CDR3 sequence (DNA): TGTGCCAGTACACCCGCCGGGGGCATGGATACGCAGTATTTT.

This clone was recorded a few times. The chain has TRBV14 and TRBJ2-7, with TRBD2 matching 11 bases. Germline V gives CDR1 SGHDN, CDR2 FVKESK. The CDR3 is made up of 15 amino acids. After removal of 1 base from V and 3 bases from J, the junction contained 2 bases not matched to a gene. CDR3 nucleotide sequence: TGTGCCAGCAGCCAAGGACTAGCGGGACACTACGAGCAGTACTTC. Encoded protein: CASSQGLAGHYEQYF.

The rearrangement links TRBV6-1 to TRBJ1-5; possibly TRBD1 for D (5 bases). Germline V gene lookup returns CDR1 MNHNS and CDR2 SASEGT. V lost 8 bases and J 0 bases, leaving 8 bases between the germline ends. This CDR3 spans 13 amino acids. Written as DNA, the CDR3 is TGTGCCAGCGACAGTCTTAGCAATCAGCCCCAGCATTTT. Translation gives CASDSLSNQPQHF.

This chain joins TRBV5-1 and TRBJ2-3; the D is unclear. This CDR3 is 11 amino acids long. Germline values: CDR1 SGHRS, CDR2 YFSETQ. V was pared by 0 bases and J by 5 bases, with 1 base between. The CDR3 DNA reads as TGCGCCAGCAGCTTGGGAGATACGCAGTATTTT. It encodes CASSLGDTQYF.

This clone was counted only a few times. The chain carries TRBV19 and TRBJ1-1; the match to TRBD1 covers 9 bases. J lost 7 bases, V lost 5 bases, and 5 bases had no gene match. CDR1 is LNHDA and CDR2 is SQIVND in the germline V gene (reference sequence). The CDR3 is 13 amino acids. CDR3 DNA: TGTGCCAGTAGTGCCCGGACAGGGGATGAAGCTTTCTTT. Its protein product is CASSARTGDEAFF.

This clone was found a few times. This chain joins TRBV27 and TRBJ2-7, with D tentatively TRBD2 (5 bases). Trimming cost V 5 bases and J 12 bases, with 20 bases left between them. Germline V gene lookup returns CDR1 MNHEY and CDR2 SMNVEV (reference sequence). This CDR3 is built from 13 residues. The CDR3 protein is CASSLGVRYDWYF. The CDR3 DNA is TGTGCCAGCAGTCTCGGGGTCCGCTACGATTGGTACTTC.

The count of this clone is one. The chain combines TRBV27 with TRBJ1-3; D uncertain. Trimming removed 0 bases at V and 4 bases at J, with 10 bases between. Germline V gives CDR1 MNHEY, CDR2 SMNVEV (reference sequence). The CDR3 is 15 residues long. CDR3 sequence: CASSLSVGIGNTIYF. The DNA of the CDR3 is TGTGCCAGCAGTTTATCCGTAGGCATCGGAAACACCATATATTTT.

This chain uses TRBV6-1 with TRBJ2-3; D remains ambiguous. The CDR3 consists of 13 residues. V was trimmed by 3 bases and J by 1 base, leaving 5 bases between them. Germline values: CDR1 MNHNS, CDR2 SASEGT. The CDR3 coding sequence is TGTGCCAGCAGTGATCACCGCACAGATACGCAGTATTTT. It is translated as CASSDHRTDTQYF.

This rearrangement joins TRBV2 to TRBJ1-5, with TRBD1 matching over 7 bases. V shed 3 bases and J 2 bases; nucleotides not matched to a gene: 1. The CDR3 runs to 14 residues. Germline assignment: CDR1 SNHLY and CDR2 FYNNEI. The CDR3: CASSDDRGNQPQHF. The CDR3 nucleotides read TGTGCCAGCAGTGATGACAGGGGCAATCAGCCCCAGCATTTT.

The rearrangement joins TRBV7-9 to TRBJ2-7, with 7 bases identical to TRBD1. V lost 4 bases to trimming and J lost 4 bases; unmatched junction nucleotides: 4. Germline CDR1 reads SEHNR; CDR2 reads FQNEAQ (reference sequence). CDR3 length: 13 amino acids. The CDR3 DNA follows: TGTGCCAGCAGCTCGACAGGGCGGTACGAGCAGTACTTC. Translated: CASSSTGRYEQYF. The full variable domain, in which reference TRBV7-9 and TRBJ2-7 provide the parts outside the CDR3, is DTGVSQNPRHKITKRGQNVTFRCDPISEHNRLYWYRQTLGQGPEFLTYFQNEAQLEKSRLLSDRFSAERPKGSFSTLEIQRTEQGDSAMYLCASSSTGRYEQYFGPGTRLTVT.

The rearrangement joins TRBV9 to TRBJ2-7; D unclear. V lost 3 bases and J 3 bases, leaving 16 bases between the germline ends. Germline V CDR1 and CDR2: SGDLS, YYNGEE. The CDR3 runs 15 residues. This chain's CDR3 is CASSAPLSGDYEQYF. In nucleotides, the CDR3 is TGTGCCAGCAGCGCCCCACTTAGTGGCGACTACGAGCAGTACTTC.

This chain links TRBV5-1 with TRBJ1-4; no firm D call. Deletions cut 0 bases from V and 0 bases from J, with 9 bases between. In germline, CDR1 is SGHRS, CDR2 YFSETQ. This CDR3 region has 16 residues. In DNA, the CDR3 is TGCGCCAGCAGCTTGGGGAGTCTTACAACTAATGAAAAACTGTTTTTT. This gives the protein CASSLGSLTTNEKLFF.

This chain uses TRBV27 with TRBJ2-1; TRBD2 matches at 12 bases. J lost 6 bases, V lost 2 bases, and 2 bases had no gene match. Germline values: CDR1 MNHEY, CDR2 SMNVEV (reference sequence). The CDR3 has 15 amino acids. Written as DNA, the CDR3 is TGTGCCAGCAGTTTAAGACTAGCGGGAGCCAATGAGCAGTTCTTC. This gives the protein CASSLRLAGANEQFF.